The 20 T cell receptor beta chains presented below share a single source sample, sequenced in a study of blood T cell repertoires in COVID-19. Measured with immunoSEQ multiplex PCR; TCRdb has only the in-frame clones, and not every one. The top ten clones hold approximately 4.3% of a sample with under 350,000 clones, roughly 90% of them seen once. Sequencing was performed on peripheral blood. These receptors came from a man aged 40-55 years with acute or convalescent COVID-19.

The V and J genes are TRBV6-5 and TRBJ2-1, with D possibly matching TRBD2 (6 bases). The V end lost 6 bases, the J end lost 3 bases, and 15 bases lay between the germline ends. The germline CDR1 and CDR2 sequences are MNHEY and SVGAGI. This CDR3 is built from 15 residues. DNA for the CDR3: TGTGCCAGCAGGGACGGCGGGGCCTTCTACAATGAGCAGTTCTTC. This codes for CASRDGGAFYNEQFF.

The CDR3 region has the DNA TGCAGCGTTGAGGGTACCCAGGGATCCCCGGCCGATGAGCAGTTCTTC. It is translated as CSVEGTQGSPADEQFF. This sequence joins TRBV29-1 and TRBJ2-1; possible D gene TRBD1, 5 bases. There are 16 residues in the CDR3. V was trimmed by 3 bases and J by 8 bases, leaving 23 bases between them. From germline, CDR1 is SQVTM and CDR2 ANQGSEA.

The CDR3 nucleotides are TGTGCTTGGGGGAGGACAGGGGGTACCGAGCAGTACTTC. Its translation is CAWGRTGGTEQYF. The rearrangement uses TRBV12-5 and TRBJ2-7; the match to TRBD1 covers 10 bases. CDR3 size: 13 residues. Looked up from germline, CDR1 is LGHNT and CDR2 is FRNRAP. The V gene end was trimmed by 11 bases and the J gene end by 6 bases; junction bases not matched to a gene: 10.

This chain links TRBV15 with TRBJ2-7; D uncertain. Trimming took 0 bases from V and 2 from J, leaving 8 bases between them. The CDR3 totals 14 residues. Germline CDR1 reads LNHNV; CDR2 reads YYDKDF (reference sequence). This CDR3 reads CATSRDRQAYEQYF. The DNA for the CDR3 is TGTGCCACCAGCAGAGATCGTCAGGCCTACGAGCAGTACTTC.

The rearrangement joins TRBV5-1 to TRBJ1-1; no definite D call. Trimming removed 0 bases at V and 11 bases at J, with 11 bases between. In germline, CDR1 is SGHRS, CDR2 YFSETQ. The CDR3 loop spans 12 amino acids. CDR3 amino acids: CASSLGPERAFF. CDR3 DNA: TGCGCCAGCAGCTTGGGACCCGAGAGGGCTTTCTTT. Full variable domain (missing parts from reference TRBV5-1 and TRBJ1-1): KAGVTQTPRYLIKTRGQQVTLSCSPISGHRSVSWYQQTPGQGLQFLFEYFSETQRNKGNFPGRFSGRQFSNSRSEMNVSTLELGDSALYLCASSLGPERAFFGQGTRLTVV.

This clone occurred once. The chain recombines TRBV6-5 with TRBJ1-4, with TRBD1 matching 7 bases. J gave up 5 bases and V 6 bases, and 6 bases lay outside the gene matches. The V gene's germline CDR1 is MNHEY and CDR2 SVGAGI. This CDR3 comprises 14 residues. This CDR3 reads CASRTGQRNEKLFF. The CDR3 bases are TGTGCCAGCAGGACAGGGCAAAGGAATGAAAAACTGTTTTTT.

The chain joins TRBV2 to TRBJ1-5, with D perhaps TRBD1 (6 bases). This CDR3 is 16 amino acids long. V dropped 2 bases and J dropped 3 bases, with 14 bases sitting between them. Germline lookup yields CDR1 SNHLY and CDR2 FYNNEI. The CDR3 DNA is TGTGCCAGCAGTGAACCAGGGGCGAGATTCAATCAGCCCCAGCATTTT. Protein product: CASSEPGARFNQPQHF.

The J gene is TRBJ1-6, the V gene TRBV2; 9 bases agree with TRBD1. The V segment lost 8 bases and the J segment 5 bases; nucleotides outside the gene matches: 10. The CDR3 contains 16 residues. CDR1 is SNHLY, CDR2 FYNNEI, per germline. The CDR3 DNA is TGTGCCAGCGCTTACCAAGGACAGGGGAATAATTCACCCCTCCACTTT. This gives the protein CASAYQGQGNNSPLHF. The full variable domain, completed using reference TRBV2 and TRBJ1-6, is EPEVTQTPSHQVTQMGQEVILRCVPISNHLYFYWYRQILGQKVEFLVSFYNNEISEKSEIFDDQFSVERPDGSNFTLKIRSTKLEDSAMYFCASAYQGQGNNSPLHFGNGTRLTVT.

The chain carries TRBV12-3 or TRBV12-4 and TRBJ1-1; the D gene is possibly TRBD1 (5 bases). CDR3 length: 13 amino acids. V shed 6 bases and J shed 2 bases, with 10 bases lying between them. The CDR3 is CASRDTENTEAFF. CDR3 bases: TGTGCCAGCAGGGACACAGAAAACACTGAAGCTTTCTTT.

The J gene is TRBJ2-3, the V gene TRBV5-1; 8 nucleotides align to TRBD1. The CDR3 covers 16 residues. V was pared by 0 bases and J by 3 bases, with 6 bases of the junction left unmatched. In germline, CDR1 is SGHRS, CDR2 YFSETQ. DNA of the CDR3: TGCGCCAGCAGCTTGGGGGGGACAGGTCGGACAGATACGCAGTATTTT. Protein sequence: CASSLGGTGRTDTQYF.

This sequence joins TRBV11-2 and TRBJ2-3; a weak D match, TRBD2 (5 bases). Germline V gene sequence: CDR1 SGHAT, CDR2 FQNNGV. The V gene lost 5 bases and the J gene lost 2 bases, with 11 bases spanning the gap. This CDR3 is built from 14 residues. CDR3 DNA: TGTGCCAGCAGCCGACTAATACCCACAGATACGCAGTATTTT. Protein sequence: CASSRLIPTDTQYF.

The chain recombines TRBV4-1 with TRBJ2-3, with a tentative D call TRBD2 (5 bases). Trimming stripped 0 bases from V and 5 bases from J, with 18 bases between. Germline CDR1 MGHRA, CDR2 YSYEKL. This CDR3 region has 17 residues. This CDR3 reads CASSQDPGLSVGDTQYF. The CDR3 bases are TGCGCCAGCAGCCAAGATCCCGGACTTTCTGTGGGAGATACGCAGTATTTT.

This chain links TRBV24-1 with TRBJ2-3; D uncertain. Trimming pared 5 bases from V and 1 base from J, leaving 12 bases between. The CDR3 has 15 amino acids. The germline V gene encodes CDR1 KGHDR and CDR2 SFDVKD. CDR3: CATSGVNSGTDTQYF. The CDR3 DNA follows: TGTGCCACCAGTGGCGTGAACTCTGGCACAGATACGCAGTATTTT.

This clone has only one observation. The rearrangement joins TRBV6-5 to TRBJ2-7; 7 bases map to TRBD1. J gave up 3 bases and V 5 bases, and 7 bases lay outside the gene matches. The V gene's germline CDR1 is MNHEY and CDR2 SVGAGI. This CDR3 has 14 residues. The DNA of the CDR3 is TGTGCCAGCAGTAAGACAGGGATGTACTACGAGCAGTACTTC. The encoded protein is CASSKTGMYYEQYF.

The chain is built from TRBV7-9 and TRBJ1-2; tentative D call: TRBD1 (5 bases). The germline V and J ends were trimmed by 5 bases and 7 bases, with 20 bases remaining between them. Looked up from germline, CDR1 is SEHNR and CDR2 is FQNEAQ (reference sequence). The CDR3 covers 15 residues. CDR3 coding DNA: TGTGCCAGCAGCCCAGACTTAGCGGGGGGGATTGGCTACACCTTC. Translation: CASSPDLAGGIGYTF.

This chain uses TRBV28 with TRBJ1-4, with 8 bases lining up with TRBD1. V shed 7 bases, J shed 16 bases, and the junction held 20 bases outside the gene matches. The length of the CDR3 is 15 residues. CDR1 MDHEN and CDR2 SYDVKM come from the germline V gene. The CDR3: CASTSGDRGPVSGFF. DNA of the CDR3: TGTGCCAGCACGTCTGGAGACAGGGGCCCCGTTTCAGGGTTTTTT.

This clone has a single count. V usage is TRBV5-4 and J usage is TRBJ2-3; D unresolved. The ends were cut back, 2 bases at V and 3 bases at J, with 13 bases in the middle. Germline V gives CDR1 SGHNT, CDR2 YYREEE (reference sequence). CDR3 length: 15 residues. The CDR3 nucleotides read TGTGCCAGCAGCTTCCCGGGTTATGGGACAGATACGCAGTATTTT. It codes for CASSFPGYGTDTQYF.

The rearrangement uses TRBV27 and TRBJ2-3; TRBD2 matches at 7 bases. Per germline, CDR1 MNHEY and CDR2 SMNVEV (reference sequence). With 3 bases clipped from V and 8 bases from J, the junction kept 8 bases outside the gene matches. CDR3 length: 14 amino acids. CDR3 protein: CASSLGGVYATQYF. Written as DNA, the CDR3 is TGTGCCAGCAGTTTGGGGGGGGTATACGCTACGCAGTATTTT.

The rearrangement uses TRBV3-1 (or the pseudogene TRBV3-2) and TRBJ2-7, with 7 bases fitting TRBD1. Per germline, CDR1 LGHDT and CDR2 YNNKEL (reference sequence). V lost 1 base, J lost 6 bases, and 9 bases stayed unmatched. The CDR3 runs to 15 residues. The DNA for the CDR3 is TGTGCCAGCAGCCAAGCCTACAGGGGAAGGGCCGAGCAGTACTTC. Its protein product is CASSQAYRGRAEQYF.

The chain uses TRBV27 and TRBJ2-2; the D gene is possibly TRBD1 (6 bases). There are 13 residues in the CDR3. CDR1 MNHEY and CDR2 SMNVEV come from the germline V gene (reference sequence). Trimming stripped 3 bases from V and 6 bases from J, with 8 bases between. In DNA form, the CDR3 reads TGTGCCAGCAGTTTTGGGGGCTCCGGGGAGCTGTTTTTT. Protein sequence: CASSFGGSGELFF.